This is a list of T cell receptor beta chains from one sample in a study of Ad26.COV2.S vaccination and SARS-CoV-2 variants. Libraries were prepared by immunoSEQ multiplex PCR; TCRdb keeps only in-frame clonotypes and omits some of them. This table holds roughly 500,000 clones, roughly 87% found once. The input for sequencing was peripheral blood, taken in a trial of Ad26.COV2.S vaccine versus placebo. The origin of the receptors is a person aged 18-65 years who received the Ad26.COV2.S COVID-19 vaccine or a placebo. Each CDR3 is given with its conserved first and last residue. A D gene is named only where the DNA matches it firmly. Not every row has a clone size; where given, it reads once, few, many or a size class.

d_gene	abundance	v_gene	j_gene	CDR3aa	CDR3nt
.	.	TRBV30	TRBJ2-1	CAWRVADSSYNEQFF	TGTGCCTGGAGGGTAGCCGATAGCTCCTACAATGAGCAGTTCTTC
.	.	TRBV6-5	TRBJ2-2	CAASHLGLGGELFF	TGTGCCGCATCCCATTTGGGCCTGGGAGGGGAGCTGTTTTTT
.	once	TRBV28	TRBJ1-1	CASSLLTANTEAFF	TGTGCCAGCAGTTTACTGACAGCGAACACTGAAGCTTTCTTT
.	.	TRBV5-1	TRBJ2-3	CASSLDANHPGTDTQYF	TGCGCCAGCAGCTTGGATGCTAACCACCCCGGCACAGATACGCAGTATTTT
.	.	TRBV7-8	TRBJ1-3	CASGTLHSGNTIYF	TGTGCCAGCGGTACTCTCCACTCTGGAAACACCATATATTTT
.	few	TRBV24-1	TRBJ2-2	CATTNPGGSGELFF	TGTGCCACCACCAATCCGGGTGGCTCCGGGGAGCTGTTTTTT
TRBD1	.	TRBV30	TRBJ1-6	CAWSDPGTGGSLHF	TGTGCCTGGAGTGATCCCGGGACAGGGGGATCCCTCCACTTT
.	.	TRBV3-1/TRBV3-2	TRBJ2-4	CASSQDLSGPYKNIQYF	TGTGCCAGCAGCCAAGATTTGAGCGGACCCTACAAAAACATTCAGTACTTC
.	.	TRBV27	TRBJ1-5	CASSSQGQPQHF	TGTGCCAGCAGTTCCCAGGGGCAGCCCCAGCATTTT
.	once	TRBV2	TRBJ2-1	CASSETGMGGEQFF	TGTGCCAGCAGTGAAACAGGGATGGGGGGTGAGCAGTTCTTC
.	.	TRBV29-1	TRBJ2-5	CSVEVRSNQETQYF	TGCAGCGTTGAAGTGAGGAGTAACCAAGAGACCCAGTACTTC
.	.	TRBV15	TRBJ1-4	CATSTRQSNEKLFF	TGTGCCACCAGCACCCGACAGTCTAATGAAAAACTGTTTTTT
TRBD2	.	TRBV24-1	TRBJ2-1	CATGGAGGSPHEQFF	TGTGCCACCGGGGGGGCGGGAGGCTCCCCCCATGAGCAGTTCTTC
.	.	TRBV10-1	TRBJ2-2	CASSDQRTGGPSGRALGDTGELFF	TGCGCCAGCAGTGACCAGAGGACAGGGGGCCCTAGCGGGAGGGCCCTCGGAGACACCGGGGAGCTGTTTTTT
.	.	TRBV5-6	TRBJ2-7	CASSDTGFLDF	TGTGCCAGCAGCGACACAGGCTTTTTGGACTTC
TRBD2	.	TRBV5-1	TRBJ2-1	CASSLAELAGVREQFF	TGCGCCAGCAGCTTGGCCGAACTAGCGGGAGTCCGGGAGCAGTTCTTC
.	.	TRBV28	TRBJ2-5	CASRIDGETQYF	TGTGCCAGCAGAATTGACGGGGAGACCCAGTACTTC
TRBD1	.	TRBV2	TRBJ1-2	CATPGGGGFANYGYTF	TGTGCCACCCCAGGGGGAGGTGGATTCGCTAACTATGGCTACACCTTC
TRBD1	.	TRBV29-1	TRBJ1-4	CSVDRGRGEKLFF	TGCAGCGTTGACAGGGGGCGAGGTGAAAAACTGTTTTTT
TRBD2	.	TRBV6-5	TRBJ2-7	CASSRTSGRNEQYF	TGTGCCAGCAGCAGGACTAGCGGGAGAAACGAGCAGTACTTC
TRBD2	.	TRBV4-3	TRBJ2-1	CASSQATSRNNEQFF	TGCGCCAGCAGCCAAGCGACTAGCAGGAACAATGAGCAGTTCTTC
.	.	TRBV19	TRBJ2-2	CASSMPRRLKNTGELFF	TGTGCCAGTAGTATGCCCCGCCGGCTTAAGAACACCGGGGAGCTGTTTTTT
TRBD2	.	TRBV29-1	TRBJ2-1	CSVRTSGIAEQFF	TGCAGCGTGAGGACTAGCGGGATTGCTGAGCAGTTCTTC
.	.	TRBV12-3/TRBV12-4	TRBJ2-7	CASSLWGEQYF	TGTGCCAGCAGTTTATGGGGGGAGCAGTACTTC
TRBD2	.	TRBV24-1	TRBJ2-2	CATSEPRGGAGELFF	TGTGCCACCAGTGAACCCCGGGGGGGGGCCGGGGAGCTGTTTTTT
.	.	TRBV27	TRBJ2-2	CASSFLGPGELFF	TGTGCCAGCAGTTTCTTGGGGCCCGGGGAGCTGTTTTTT
.	.	TRBV13	TRBJ1-5	CASSLGGGNQPQHF	TGTGCCAGCAGCTTAGGAGGGGGCAATCAGCCCCAGCATTTT